This TCR beta chain was obtained from a study of cytomegalovirus exposure and HLA in healthy donors. Study as a whole: Among 398 genotyped donors, more than 65% fell in the Caucasian-associated ancestry cluster.

Study findings and constraints: Cytomegalovirus-associated status was assigned to roughly 160 TCR beta chains. The dataset shows that most TCR sequences were rare, while some public TCRs occurred in many donors.

The PCR used 60 Vbeta and 13 Jbeta primers. Generated by immunoSEQ multiplex PCR, the TCRdb table keeps only in-frame clones and is missing some. Of 110,000 or so clones in the sample, over 65% are singletons; the top ten hold about 5%. This clone was counted once. Its antigen is unidentified. Sequencing input: PBMCs. The receptor was derived from a woman in her thirties in good health and CMV-seropositive.

The CDR3 spells CAISEYGSGNTIYF. CDR3 in DNA: TGTGCCATCAGTGAATACGGGTCTGGAAACACCATATATTTT. This rearrangement joins TRBV10-3 to TRBJ1-3, with D uncertain. The CDR3 totals 14 residues. The germline V gene has CDR1 ENHRY and CDR2 SYGVKD. V dropped 3 bases and J dropped 1 base, with 7 bases sitting between them.